A single sample is the source of the 13 T cell receptor beta chains below, sequenced in a study of cytotoxic CD8 clonotypes in ibrutinib-treated CLL. TCRdb keeps only in-frame clones here, not all; method: immunoSEQ multiplex PCR. The sample records fewer than 300,000 clones, 76% being singletons. This material consisted of PBMCs, taken at disease progression, from a patient treated with ibrutinib. Receptors originate from a human donor with chronic lymphocytic leukemia.

J is TRBJ2-6 and V is TRBV1; TRBD2 is the table's D call and was not checked against the DNA. TRBV1 corresponds to a pseudogene. The CDR3 has 16 amino acids. CDR3 in amino acids: CTSRYRGLCRANVLTF. The CDR3, as DNA: TGCACCAGCAGATATAGAGGTTTGTGTCGGGCCAACGTCCTGACTTTC.

This clone was seen more than once but under ten times. The chain joins TRBV4-1 to TRBJ2-7, with a tentative D call TRBD1 (7 bases). V dropped 0 bases and J dropped 2 bases, with 14 bases sitting between them. Germline assignment: CDR1 MGHRA and CDR2 YSYEKL. This CDR3 is built from 16 residues. CDR3: CASSQDLGRGAYEQYF. The CDR3 bases are TGCGCCAGCAGCCAAGATCTAGGCAGGGGGGCCTACGAGCAGTACTTC.

The V gene is TRBV5-6, the J gene TRBJ1-2, with D uncertain. With 1 base removed from V and 2 bases from J, the gap between germline ends came to 9 bases. The CDR3 loop spans 14 amino acids. The germline V gene has CDR1 SGHDT and CDR2 YYEEEE. In nucleotides, the CDR3 is TGTGCCAGCAGCTTGAATTCGGTCAACTATGGCTACACCTTC. Translation gives CASSLNSVNYGYTF.

There are a few counts of this clone. The CDR3 DNA follows: TGTGCCAGCAGTCCGGACAGGGGAGATGGCTACACCTTC. Translation: CASSPDRGDGYTF. V gene TRBV2 combines with J gene TRBJ1-2; TRBD1 aligns across 9 bases. The CDR3 totals 13 residues. Losses at the gene ends were 5 bases for V and 6 bases for J; bases not matched to a gene: 4. Germline CDR1 is SNHLY and CDR2 is FYNNEI.

The chain links TRBV2 to TRBJ2-1, with D uncertain. This CDR3 region has 12 residues. V lost 6 bases and J 4 bases, leaving 7 bases between the germline ends. The germline V gene encodes CDR1 SNHLY and CDR2 FYNNEI. The CDR3 sequence: CASRPGYNEQFF. CDR3 in DNA: TGTGCCAGCAGGCCGGGTTACAATGAGCAGTTCTTC.

J is TRBJ1-6 and V is TRBV11-2, with a tentative D call TRBD1 (5 bases). There are 15 residues in the CDR3. V was cut by 1 base and J by 8 bases, with 12 bases left in between. Germline CDR1 reads SGHAT; CDR2 reads FQNNGV. Written as DNA, the CDR3 is TGTGCCAGCAGCTTAGGGGTCCTGGGGGATTCACCCCTCCACTTT. Protein product: CASSLGVLGDSPLHF. The entire variable domain, with the rest obtained from reference TRBV11-2 and TRBJ1-6, is as follows: EAGVAQSPRYKIIEKRQSVAFWCNPISGHATLYWYQQILGQGPKLLIQFQNNGVVDDSQLPKDRFSAERLKGVDSTLKIQPAKLEDSAVYLCASSLGVLGDSPLHFGNGTRLTVT.

The CDR3: CASSTRGQGGSGANVLTF. The DNA for the CDR3 is TGTGCCAGCAGCACCCGGGGGCAGGGGGGATCTGGGGCCAACGTCCTGACTTTC. The rearrangement uses TRBV27 and TRBJ2-6; TRBD1 might be the D (7 bases). This CDR3 has 18 residues. The V gene lost 6 bases and the J gene lost 1 base, with 19 bases spanning the gap. Germline-derived CDR1 and CDR2 are MNHEY and SMNVEV (reference sequence). Combining the CDR3 with reference TRBV27 and TRBJ2-6 gives the whole variable domain EAQVTQNPRYLITVTGKKLTVTCSQNMNHEYMSWYRQDPGLGLRQIYYSMNVEVTDKGDVPEGYKVSRKEKRNFPLILESPSPNQTSLYFCASSTRGQGGSGANVLTFGAGSRLTVL.

The gene calls are TRBV6-5 and TRBJ2-3, with D possibly being TRBD2 (6 bases). The CDR3 spans 15 residues. Germline V gene sequence: CDR1 MNHEY, CDR2 SVGAGI. Trimming pared 5 bases from V and 2 bases from J, leaving 14 bases between. The CDR3 loop reads CASSPSSGITDTQYF. CDR3 bases: TGTGCCAGCAGTCCGAGTAGCGGCATCACAGATACGCAGTATTTT.

The chain uses TRBV13 and TRBJ2-7; 7 nucleotides line up with TRBD1. V lost 5 bases, J lost 6 bases, and 4 bases stayed unmatched. The CDR3 loop spans 12 amino acids. Germline assignment: CDR1 PRHDT and CDR2 FYEKMQ (reference sequence). CDR3 in amino acids: CASSTTGFEQYF. CDR3 DNA: TGTGCCAGCAGCACGACAGGGTTCGAGCAGTACTTC.

The V and J genes are TRBV20-1 and TRBJ2-5; no clear D. Trimming shortened V by 0 bases and J by 11 bases, and 10 bases separated the two germline ends. The germline gives CDR1 DFQATT, CDR2 SNEGSKA (reference sequence). The CDR3 contains 11 residues. This CDR3 is CSARDGTTQYF. The CDR3 region has the DNA TGCAGTGCTAGAGATGGTACAACTCAGTACTTC.

The V and J genes are TRBV5-1 and TRBJ2-2; D is unclear. V lost 0 bases to trimming and J lost 7 bases, with 7 bases between them. From germline, CDR1 is SGHRS and CDR2 YFSETQ. This CDR3 is built from 13 residues. CDR3: CASSLVGNGELFF. CDR3 bases: TGCGCCAGCAGCTTGGTAGGGAACGGGGAGCTGTTTTTT.

This chain joins TRBV29-1 and TRBJ2-1, with D possibly matching TRBD2 (5 bases). This CDR3 has 14 amino acids. The germline CDR1 and CDR2 sequences are SQVTM and ANQGSEA. The ends were cut back, 7 bases at V and 4 bases at J, with 17 bases in the middle. The DNA for the CDR3 is TGCAGCGCGGCAGAGGGAAACGGATACAATGAGCAGTTCTTC. It yields the protein CSAAEGNGYNEQFF.

This clone was counted a single time. The CDR3 region has the DNA TGTGCCAGCTCACAAAACAGAGATGGCTACACCTTC. This codes for CASSQNRDGYTF. The chain links TRBV18 to TRBJ1-2; D is ambiguous. Trimming removed 4 bases at V and 6 bases at J, with 9 bases between. Germline V gene data show CDR1 as KGHSH and CDR2 as LQKENI. The CDR3 length is 12 residues.